This TCR beta chain was obtained from a study of OX40 agonist ivuxolimab in advanced cancers. For the study in its entirety: Ivuxolimab, which targeted the costimulatory receptor OX40 (CD134), was an agonistic, fully human IgG2 monoclonal antibody. Intravenous ivuxolimab was administered to patients every 2 weeks at six dose levels: 0.01, 0.1, 0.3, 1.5, 3 and 10 mg/kg. Of the approximately 50 dose-escalation patients, hepatocellular carcinoma was present in about 20, melanoma in approximately 15, renal cell carcinoma in 9 and head and neck cancer in 9. The dose-escalation cohort was almost 85% male with a mean age of roughly 60 years, ranging from roughly 23 to 90. Prior anti-PD-1, anti-PD-L1 or anti-CTLA-4 therapy was permitted, and checkpoint inhibitors had been received by about 37% of dose-escalation patients. Partial responses occurred in three dose-escalation patients, of whom one had hepatocellular carcinoma and two had cutaneous melanoma. The purpose of peripheral TCRbeta sequencing was to test whether ivuxolimab changed TCR sequence diversity and led to clonal T-cell expansion. The paper reports the monotherapy dose-escalation portion (N of about 47 patients) of the phase I ivuxolimab trial.

Patients with a history of autoimmune disease or receiving systemic immunosuppression were excluded from the trial. Peripheral blood for TCR sequencing was drawn from every dose cohort at baseline, at cycle 4 day 1 and at cycle 7 day 1. Samples came from an open-label, multicenter, first-in-human phase I dose-escalation trial of ivuxolimab. Adults with locally advanced or metastatic melanoma, renal cell carcinoma, hepatocellular carcinoma or head and neck squamous cell carcinoma were enrolled in the trial. Before TCR sequencing, CD4+ and CD8+ T cells were separately sorted from peripheral blood. For sequencing of the TCRbeta CDR3 region, genomic DNA was extracted from the sorted cells. The immunoSEQ Assay was used for sequencing of TCRbeta CDR3 regions. TCRdb's version of the immuneACCESS table is confined to in-frame rearrangements and falls short of the full clone set. An unresolved V gene accounts for under half of the shortfall where checked; the remainder is of unknown origin. For this sample the table gives approximately 71,000 clones, of which roughly 93% were detected only once. The top ten clones comprise 15% to 17% of the sample.

Study-level results and caveats: After ivuxolimab, CD8+ T cells had more expanded clones than CD4+ T cells on average. Low levels of normalized T-cell clonal expansion were also seen in some patients who did not respond. Antigen specificity was not determined for the clonally expanded peripheral T cells. At doses of 0.1 to 3.0 mg/kg, clonal expansion of both CD4+ and CD8+ T cells in blood was seen between baseline and week 6. Partial responders in the 0.1-3.0 mg/kg groups had among the lowest normalized peripheral clonal expansion, especially among CD8+ T cells.

Concerning this clone itself: Its antigen has not been determined. There are no base qualities to consult, and no much larger clone falls within one base.

The cysteine opens and the phenylalanine closes a CDR3 of 16 amino acids. The entry retains the CDR3 DNA only, 48 bases that are in frame from base 1. Deletion took 3 bases off V and 0 bases off J, with a span of 15 bases between the germline ends. CDR1 SEHNR and CDR2 FQNEAQ are derived from the germline V gene (reference sequence). Sequencing was performed on CD4+ or CD8+ T cells sorted from blood, taken in a trial of the OX40 agonist ivuxolimab. The V and J genes are TRBV7-9 and TRBJ2-7; no confident D gene assignment can be made. This receptor was taken from an adult with an advanced solid tumor such as melanoma, head and neck, liver or kidney cancer. The CDR3 corresponds to CASSFRSKSHSYEQYF. The DNA is TGTGCCAGCAGCTTTCGCTCCAAGTCTCACTCCTACGAGCAGTACTTC.